This T cell receptor (beta chain) was recorded in a study of blood T cell repertoires in COVID-19. Germline V lookup: CDR1 LNHDA, CDR2 SQIVND (reference sequence). The junction had 16 bases not matched to a gene; V was cut back by 10 bases and J by 2 bases. The CDR3 has 18 residues. Profiled with immunoSEQ multiplex PCR; TCRdb holds only in-frame clones, not every one. The sample comprises 150,000 to 200,000 clones, about 88% of which are singletons, and 15% to 20% rests with the top ten. The rearrangement uses TRBV19 and TRBJ2-6, with 8 bases that match TRBD1. The clonotype comes from a man aged 55-75 years with active or convalescent COVID-19. Sequences were obtained from peripheral blood. CDR3 sequence (DNA): TGTGCCACACAACTTTCGGGACAGGCCAATCCTGGGGCCAACGTCCTGACTTTC. This codes for CATQLSGQANPGANVLTF.